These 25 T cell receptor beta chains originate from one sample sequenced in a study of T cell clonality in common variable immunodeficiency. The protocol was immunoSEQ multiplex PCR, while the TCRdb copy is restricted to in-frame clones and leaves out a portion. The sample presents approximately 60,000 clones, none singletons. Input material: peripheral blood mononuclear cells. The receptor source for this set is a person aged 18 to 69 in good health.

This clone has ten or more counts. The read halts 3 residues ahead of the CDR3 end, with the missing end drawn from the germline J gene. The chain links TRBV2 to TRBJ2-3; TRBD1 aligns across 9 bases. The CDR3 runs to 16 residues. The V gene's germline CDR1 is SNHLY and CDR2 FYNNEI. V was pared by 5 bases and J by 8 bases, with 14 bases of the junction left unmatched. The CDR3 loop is CASSMDRGGLRGTQYF. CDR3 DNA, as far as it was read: TGTGCCAGCAGTATGGACAGGGGTGGGCTTCGAGGTACG.

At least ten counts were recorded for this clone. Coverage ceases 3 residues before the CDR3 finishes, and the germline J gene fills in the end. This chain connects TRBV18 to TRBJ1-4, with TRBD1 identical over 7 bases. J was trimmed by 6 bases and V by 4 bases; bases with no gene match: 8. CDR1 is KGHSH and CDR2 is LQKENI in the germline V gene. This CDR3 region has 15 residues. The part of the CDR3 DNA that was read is TGTGCCAGCTCACGCAGACAGGGACTAGATGAAAAA. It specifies CASSRRQGLDEK. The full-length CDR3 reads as CASSRRQGLDEKLFF. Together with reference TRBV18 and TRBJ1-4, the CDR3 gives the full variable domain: NAGVMQNPRHLVRRRGQEARLRCSPMKGHSHVYWYRQLPEEGLKFMVYLQKENIIDESGMPKERFSAEFPKEGPSILRIQQVVRGDSAAYFCASSRRQGLDEKLFFGSGTQLSVL.

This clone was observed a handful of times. CDR3 DNA, as far as it was read: TGTGCCTGGAGTGGGGGACATCTGAATGCTGAA. It yields the protein CAWSGGHLNAE. The full-length CDR3 reads as CAWSGGHLNAEAFF. J is TRBJ1-1 and V is TRBV30; tentatively, D is TRBD1 (6 bases). The CDR3 is cut off 3 residues early in the read; its end comes from the germline J gene. The germline CDR1 and CDR2 sequences are GTSNPN and SVGIG (reference sequence). This CDR3 is built from 14 residues. The V end lost 1 base, the J end lost 6 bases, and 15 bases lay between the germline ends.

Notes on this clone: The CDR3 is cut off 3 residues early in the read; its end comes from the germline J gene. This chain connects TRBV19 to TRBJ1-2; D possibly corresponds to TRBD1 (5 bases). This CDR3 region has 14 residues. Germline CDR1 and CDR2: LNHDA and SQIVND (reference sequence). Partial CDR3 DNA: TGTGCCAGTAGTATCGATCAGGGATCCGATGAC. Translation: CASSIDQGSDD. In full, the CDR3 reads CASSIDQGSDDYTF.

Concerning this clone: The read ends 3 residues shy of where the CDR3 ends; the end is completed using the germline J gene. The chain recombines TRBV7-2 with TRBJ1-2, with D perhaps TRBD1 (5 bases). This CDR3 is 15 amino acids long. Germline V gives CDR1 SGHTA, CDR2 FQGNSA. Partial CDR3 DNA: TGTGCCAGCAGCTTTTGGGCGGGGGACTACAATGAC. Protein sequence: CASSFWAGDYND. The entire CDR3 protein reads CASSFWAGDYNDYTF.

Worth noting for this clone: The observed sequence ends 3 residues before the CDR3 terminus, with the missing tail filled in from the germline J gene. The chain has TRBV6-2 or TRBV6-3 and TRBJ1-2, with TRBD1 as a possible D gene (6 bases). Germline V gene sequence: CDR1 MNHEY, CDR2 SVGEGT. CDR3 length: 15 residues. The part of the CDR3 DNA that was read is TGTGCCAGCAGTGCCTTAGCGGGGGGCCCCACTGAC. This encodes CASSALAGGPTD. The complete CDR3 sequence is CASSALAGGPTDYTF.

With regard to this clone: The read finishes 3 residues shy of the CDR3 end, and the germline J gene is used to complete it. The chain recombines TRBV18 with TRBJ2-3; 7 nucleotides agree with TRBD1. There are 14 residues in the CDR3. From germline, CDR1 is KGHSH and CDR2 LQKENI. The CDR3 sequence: CASSPGRQGETQYF. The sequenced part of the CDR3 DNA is TGTGCCAGCTCACCGGGCAGACAGGGTGAGACG.

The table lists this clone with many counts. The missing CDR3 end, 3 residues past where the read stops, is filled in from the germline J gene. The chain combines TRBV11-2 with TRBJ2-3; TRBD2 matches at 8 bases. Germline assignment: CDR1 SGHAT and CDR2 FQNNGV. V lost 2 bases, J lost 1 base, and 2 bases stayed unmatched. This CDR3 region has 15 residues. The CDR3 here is CASSLTGGGTDTQYF. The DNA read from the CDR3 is TGTGCCAGCAGCTTAACCGGGGGGGGCACAGATACG.

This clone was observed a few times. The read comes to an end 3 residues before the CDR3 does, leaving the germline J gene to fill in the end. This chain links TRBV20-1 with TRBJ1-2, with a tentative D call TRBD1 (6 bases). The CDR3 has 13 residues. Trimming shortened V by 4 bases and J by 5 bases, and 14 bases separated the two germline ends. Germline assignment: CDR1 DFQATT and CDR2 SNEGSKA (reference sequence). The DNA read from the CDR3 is TGCAGTGCTATCCCGGGGAGGGGGTATGGC. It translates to CSAIPGRGYG. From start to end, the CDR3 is CSAIPGRGYGYTF.

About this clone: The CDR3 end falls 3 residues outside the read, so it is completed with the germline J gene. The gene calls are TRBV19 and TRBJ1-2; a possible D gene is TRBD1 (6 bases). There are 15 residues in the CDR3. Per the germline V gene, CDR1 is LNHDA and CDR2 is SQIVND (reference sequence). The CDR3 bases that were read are TGTGCCAGTAGTAAAGCGGCCCCGGCTGGGGACATC. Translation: CASSKAAPAGDI. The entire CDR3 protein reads CASSKAAPAGDIYTF. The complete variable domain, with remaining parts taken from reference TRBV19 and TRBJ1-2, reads DGGITQSPKYLFRKEGQNVTLSCEQNLNHDAMYWYRQDPGQGLRLIYYSQIVNDFQKGDIAEGYSVSREKKESFPLTVTSAQKNPTAFYLCASSKAAPAGDIYTFGSGTRLTVV.

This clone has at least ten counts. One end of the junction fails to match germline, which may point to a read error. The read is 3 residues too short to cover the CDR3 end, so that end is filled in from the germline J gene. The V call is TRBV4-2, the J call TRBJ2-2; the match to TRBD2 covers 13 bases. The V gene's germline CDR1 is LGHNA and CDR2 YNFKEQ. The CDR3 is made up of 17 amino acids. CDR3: CASSQGTSGGAGGELFF. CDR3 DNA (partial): TGCGCCAGCAGCCAGGGAACTAGCGGGGGGGCCGGCGGGGAG.

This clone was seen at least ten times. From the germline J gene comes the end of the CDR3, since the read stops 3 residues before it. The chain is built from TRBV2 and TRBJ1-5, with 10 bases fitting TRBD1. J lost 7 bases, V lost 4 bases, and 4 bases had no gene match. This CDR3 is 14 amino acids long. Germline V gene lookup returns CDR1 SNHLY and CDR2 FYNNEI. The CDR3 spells CASSGTGGGQPQHF. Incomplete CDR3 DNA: TGTGCCAGCAGTGGGACAGGGGGAGGACAGCCC. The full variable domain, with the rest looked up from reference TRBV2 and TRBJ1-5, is EPEVTQTPSHQVTQMGQEVILRCVPISNHLYFYWYRQILGQKVEFLVSFYNNEISEKSEIFDDQFSVERPDGSNFTLKIRSTKLEDSAMYFCASSGTGGGQPQHFGDGTRLSIL.

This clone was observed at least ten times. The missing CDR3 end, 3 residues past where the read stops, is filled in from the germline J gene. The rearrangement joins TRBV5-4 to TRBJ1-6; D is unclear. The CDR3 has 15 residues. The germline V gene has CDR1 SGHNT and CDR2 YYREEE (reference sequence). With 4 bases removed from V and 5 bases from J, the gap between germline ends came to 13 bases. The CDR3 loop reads CASSKTGVHNSPLHF. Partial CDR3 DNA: TGTGCCAGCAGCAAAACCGGGGTTCATAATTCACCC.

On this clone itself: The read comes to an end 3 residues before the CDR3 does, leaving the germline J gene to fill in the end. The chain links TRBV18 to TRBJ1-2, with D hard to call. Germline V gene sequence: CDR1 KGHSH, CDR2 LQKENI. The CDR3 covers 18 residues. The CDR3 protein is CASSPTQYGPSSYNDYTF. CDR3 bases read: TGTGCCAGCTCACCAACACAGTACGGCCCGAGCTCCTACAATGAC.

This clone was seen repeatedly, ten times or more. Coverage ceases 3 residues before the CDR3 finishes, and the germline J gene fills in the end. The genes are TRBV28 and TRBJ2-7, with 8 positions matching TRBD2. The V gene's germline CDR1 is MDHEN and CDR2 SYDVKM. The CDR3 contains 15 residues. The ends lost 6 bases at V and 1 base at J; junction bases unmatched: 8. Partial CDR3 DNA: TGTGCCAGCAGCCTTGTGGTAGCGGGGTCCTACGAG. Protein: CASSLVVAGSYE. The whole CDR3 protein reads CASSLVVAGSYEQYF.

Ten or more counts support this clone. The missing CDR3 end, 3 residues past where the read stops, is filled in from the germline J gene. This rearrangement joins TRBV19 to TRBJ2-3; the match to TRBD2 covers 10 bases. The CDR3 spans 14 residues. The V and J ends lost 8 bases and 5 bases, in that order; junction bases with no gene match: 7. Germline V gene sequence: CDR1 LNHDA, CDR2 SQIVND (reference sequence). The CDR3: CASRLAGGGDTQYF. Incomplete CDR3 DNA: TGTGCCAGTCGATTAGCGGGGGGAGGAGATACG.

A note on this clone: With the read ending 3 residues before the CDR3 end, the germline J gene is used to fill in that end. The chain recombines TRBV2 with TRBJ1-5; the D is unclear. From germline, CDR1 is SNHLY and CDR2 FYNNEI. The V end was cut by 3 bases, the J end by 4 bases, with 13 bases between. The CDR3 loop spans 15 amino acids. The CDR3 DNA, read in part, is TGTGCCAGCAGTGACTCCTGGCAGTCGAATCAGCCC. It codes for CASSDSWQSNQP. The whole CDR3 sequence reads CASSDSWQSNQPQHF.

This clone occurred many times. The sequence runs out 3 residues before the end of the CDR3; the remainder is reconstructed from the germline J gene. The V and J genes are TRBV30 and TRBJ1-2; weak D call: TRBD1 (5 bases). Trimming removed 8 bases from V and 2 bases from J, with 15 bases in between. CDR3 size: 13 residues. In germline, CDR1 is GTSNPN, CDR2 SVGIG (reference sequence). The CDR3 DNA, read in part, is TGTGCCGGGGGGACGGATTCCAACTATGGC. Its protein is CAGGTDSNYG. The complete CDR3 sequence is CAGGTDSNYGYTF.

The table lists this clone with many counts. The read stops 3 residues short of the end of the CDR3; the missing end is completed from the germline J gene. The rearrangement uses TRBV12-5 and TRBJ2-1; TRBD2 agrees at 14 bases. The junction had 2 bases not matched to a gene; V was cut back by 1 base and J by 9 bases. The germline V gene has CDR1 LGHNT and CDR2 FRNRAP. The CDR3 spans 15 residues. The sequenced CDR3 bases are TGTGCTAGTGGTTTGGGGACTAGCGGGAGGAGTGAG. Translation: CASGLGTSGRSE. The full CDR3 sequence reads CASGLGTSGRSEQFF.

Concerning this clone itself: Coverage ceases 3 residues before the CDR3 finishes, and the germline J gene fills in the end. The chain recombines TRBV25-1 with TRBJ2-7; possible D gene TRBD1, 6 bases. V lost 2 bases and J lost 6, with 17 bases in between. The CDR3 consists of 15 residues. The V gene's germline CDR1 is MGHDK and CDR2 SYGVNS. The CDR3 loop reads CASSERDTETPEQYF. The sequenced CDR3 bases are TGTGCCAGCAGTGAAAGGGACACTGAGACTCCCGAG.

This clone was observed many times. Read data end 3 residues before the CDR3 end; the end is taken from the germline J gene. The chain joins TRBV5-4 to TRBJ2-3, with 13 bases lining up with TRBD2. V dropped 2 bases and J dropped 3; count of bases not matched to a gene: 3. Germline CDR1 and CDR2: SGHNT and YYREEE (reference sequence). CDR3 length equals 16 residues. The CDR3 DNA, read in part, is TGTGCCAGCAGCTTCGGACTAGCGGGGGCGACAGATACG. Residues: CASSFGLAGATDT. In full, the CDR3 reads CASSFGLAGATDTQYF.

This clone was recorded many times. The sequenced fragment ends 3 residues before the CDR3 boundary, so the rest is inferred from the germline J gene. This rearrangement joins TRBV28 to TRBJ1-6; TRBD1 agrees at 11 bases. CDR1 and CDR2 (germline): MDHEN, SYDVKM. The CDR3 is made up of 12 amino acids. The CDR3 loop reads CASSRTGGSLHF. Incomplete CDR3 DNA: TGTGCCAGCAGTCGGACAGGGGGCTCC. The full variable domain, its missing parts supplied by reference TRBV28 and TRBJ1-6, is DVKVTQSSRYLVKRTGEKVFLECVQDMDHENMFWYRQDPGLGLRLIYFSYDVKMKEKGDIPEGYSVSREKKERFSLILESASTNQTSMYLCASSRTGGSLHFGNGTRLTVT.

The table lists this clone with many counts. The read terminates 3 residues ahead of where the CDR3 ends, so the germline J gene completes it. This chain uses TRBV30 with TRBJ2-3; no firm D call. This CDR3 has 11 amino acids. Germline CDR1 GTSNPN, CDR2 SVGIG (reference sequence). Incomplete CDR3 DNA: TGTGCCTCCCTAGGCCAAGAGACG. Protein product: CASLGQET. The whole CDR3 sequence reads CASLGQETQYF.

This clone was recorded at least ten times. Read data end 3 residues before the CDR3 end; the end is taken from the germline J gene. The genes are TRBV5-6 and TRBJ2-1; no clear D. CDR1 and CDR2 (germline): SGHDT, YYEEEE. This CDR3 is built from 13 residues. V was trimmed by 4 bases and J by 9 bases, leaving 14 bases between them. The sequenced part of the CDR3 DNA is TGTGCCAGCAGCGTGGGCCCGGGTGGTGAG. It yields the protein CASSVGPGGE. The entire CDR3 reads CASSVGPGGEQFF.

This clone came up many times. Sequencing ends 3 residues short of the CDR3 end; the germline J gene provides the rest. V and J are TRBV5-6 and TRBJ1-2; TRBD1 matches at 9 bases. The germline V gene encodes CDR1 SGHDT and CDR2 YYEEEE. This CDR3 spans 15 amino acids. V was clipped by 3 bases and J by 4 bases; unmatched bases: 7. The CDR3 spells CASSYGTGIIYGYTF. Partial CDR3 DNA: TGTGCCAGCAGCTACGGGACAGGGATCATCTATGGC. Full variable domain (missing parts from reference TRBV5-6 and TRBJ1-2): DAGVTQSPTHLIKTRGQQVTLRCSPKSGHDTVSWYQQALGQGPQFIFQYYEEEERQRGNFPDRFSGHQFPNYSSELNVNALLLGDSALYLCASSYGTGIIYGYTFGSGTRLTVV.